This T cell receptor (beta chain) was captured in a study of T cell responses to AZD1222 COVID-19 vaccine. Study findings and constraints: Repertoire sampling occurred only after the peak T cell response.

V was cut by 6 bases and J by 4 bases, with 15 bases left in between. The germline V gene encodes CDR1 MNHEY and CDR2 SVGAGI. CDR3 length equals 14 residues. A remark on this clone: Antigen: not known.

The protocol was immunoSEQ multiplex PCR, while the TCRdb copy is restricted to in-frame clones and leaves out a portion. The data hold roughly 150,000 clones, with over 90% observed a single time. This sample comprised peripheral blood, obtained on day 0 of AZD1222 vaccination. This chain joins TRBV6-5 and TRBJ1-2, with D possibly TRBD1 on 5 matching bases. The sequence was obtained from an adult in good health. The CDR3 sequence: CASRTGRGSYGYTF. CDR3 coding DNA: TGTGCCAGCAGGACGGGGCGGGGGAGCTATGGCTACACCTTC.